This entry describes one T cell receptor (beta chain). Its antigen is currently unknown. This entry belongs to a study of T cell responses to AZD1222 COVID-19 vaccine. The analysis combined second doses at about 4 or about 12 weeks. Germline CDR1 SGHNT, CDR2 YENEEA. The V and J ends lost 5 bases and 3 bases respectively, with 9 bases between them. The CDR3 is 13 amino acids. TCRdb keeps only in-frame clones here, not all; method: immunoSEQ multiplex PCR. The sample yields about 150,000 clones, more than 70% seen once. The study, taken as a whole, reports: Reports indicate that nearly half of spike-specific TCRs are directed at unmutated variant regions. There were vaccine-associated CD4 TCRs across spike, dominant at 160-218 and 743-854. Donors in the cohort were predominantly white British and more often female, and clonal diversity was possibly underestimated.

The sample consisted of peripheral blood, taken 28 days after the second AZD1222 dose. The sequence was obtained from an adult who received the AZD1222 COVID-19 vaccine. The J gene is TRBJ2-3, the V gene TRBV11-3; no firm D call. In DNA form, the CDR3 reads TGTGCCAGCAGCCCTAGGCCGACAGATACGCAGTATTTT. It yields the protein CASSPRPTDTQYF.